This T cell receptor beta chain was identified in a study of T cell responses to AZD1222 COVID-19 vaccine listed by TCRdb under 2021. As for the study more broadly: AZD1222 recipients given second doses at about 4 weeks or at about 12 weeks were pooled, since spike-specific TCR depth and breadth were not found to differ between the two schedules. Trial participants were enrolled into age subgroups of 18-55, 56-69 and 70-plus years, which contained around 140, 26 and 57 TCR-sequenced participants, respectively. TCR sequencing was performed for 230 to 250 trial participants, of whom some 200 were given two doses of AZD1222 and around 25 were given two doses of MenACWY control vaccine.

The CDR3 regions of human TCRbeta chains were analyzed by immunosequencing. The study's own analysis went as follows. Repertoire TCRs were matched against a reference library of SARS-CoV-2-specific TCRs generated with the MIRA antigen-specificity platform. Breadth meant the fraction of unique TCRs that were SARS-CoV-2-associated, whereas depth meant the fraction of total T cells that were SARS-CoV-2-associated. Each spike-specific TCR was assigned to its reactive spike region and to a CD4 or CD8 class using the MIRA data. Log10-transformed breadth and depth values were compared by one-way ANOVA with Sidak's multiple comparisons tests. TCRdb holds this immuneACCESS table with in-frame rearrangements only. Some clones are missing; in checked studies, unresolved V genes explain under half, and the rest has no known cause. Clonal size and the V and J genes are those of that table, whereas D and trimming came from the DNA. The sample table holds about 120,000 clones, of which roughly nine tenths were seen once. Approximately 5.9% of the sample is in the top ten clones.

The label giving this sample's time point can be read as: baseline before first vaccination. Vaccinee samples came from UK trials COV001 and COV002, including a single-blind randomized controlled phase 2/3 trial of AZD1222 (ChAdOx1 nCoV-19) in healthy adults. Trial participant PBMC samples were collected at day 0 and day 28 after the second dose for TCRbeta chain sequencing. The study at large found these results: CD4 TCRs associated with the vaccine covered the entire spike protein, and the dominant responses were in regions 160-218 and 743-854. Nearly half of unique spike-specific TCRs reportedly recognized epitopes outside regions mutated in the B.1.351 and B.1.1.7 variants. The 56-69-year group was small, and its depth increase did not reach significance, likely because of low power. Only a handful of AZD1222 recipients were SARS-CoV-2 seropositive at baseline, limiting conclusions about previously exposed vaccinees. Most participants were white British and females outnumbered males, and the authors suggested that clonal diversity may have been underestimated. Because no day 14 peak-response samples were available, the repertoires could be characterized only after the peak T cell response. Spike-specific TCR breadth and depth rose significantly after two AZD1222 doses compared with day 0 and with MenACWY recipients.

V and J lose 2 bases and 8 bases, and a span of 15 bases separates them. CDR1 and CDR2 were assigned from the germline V gene as KGHSH and LQKENI. CDR3 length: 14 amino acids, cysteine to phenylalanine. Left in the record is the CDR3 DNA by itself, 42 bases read in frame from the first base. Note on this clone: Its antigen target is currently unknown. No base qualities exist here, and no much larger clone lies one base off it.

This receptor was taken from an adult in good health. The rearranged chain carries TRBV18 and TRBJ1-2; tentative D gene TRBD1, with 6 bases matching. The source was peripheral blood, collected on day 0 of AZD1222 vaccination. The bases read TGTGCCAGCTCACCATCGTCAGGGGTTGACGGCTACACCTTC. Translated, this gives CASSPSSGVDGYTF.